This TCR beta chain was identified in a study of response to subunit inactivated influenza vaccine. Study-level points and caveats: It was suggested by the authors that few new T cells are recruited by each seasonal influenza vaccination.

TCRdb independently ran MiXCR on the RT-PCR reads; one entry per CDR3 protein. The sample records 550,000 to 600,000 distinct CDR3 sequences, about 11% being singletons. In its sample, this clonotype was seen many times. Its antigen remains unidentified. There are 14 residues in the CDR3. The V end lost 3 bases, the J end lost 2 bases, and 8 bases lay between the germline ends. Germline V gene sequence: CDR1 ENHRY, CDR2 SYGVKD. The sequence derives from a man between 45 and 60 years old who received an inactivated influenza vaccine. The chain has TRBV10-3 and TRBJ1-3; D gene uncertain. The sample in question was PBMCs from blood, obtained on the day of vaccination. The CDR3, as DNA: TGTGCCATCAGTGAAGTAGCAACTGGAAACACCATATATTTT. Translated: CAISEVATGNTIYF.